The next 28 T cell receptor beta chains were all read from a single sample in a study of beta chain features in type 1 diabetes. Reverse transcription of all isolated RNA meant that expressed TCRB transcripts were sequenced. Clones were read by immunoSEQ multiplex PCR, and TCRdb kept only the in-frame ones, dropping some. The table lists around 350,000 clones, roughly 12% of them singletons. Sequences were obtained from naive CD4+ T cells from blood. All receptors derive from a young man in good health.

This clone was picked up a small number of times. Here the CDR3 reads CASSPDRAGANVLTF. DNA for the CDR3: TGTGCCAGCAGCCCGGACAGAGCCGGGGCCAACGTCCTGACTTTC. The V call is TRBV6-5, the J call TRBJ2-6, with a possible D match to TRBD1 (6 bases). Trimming cost V 6 bases and J 4 bases, with 13 bases left between them. This CDR3 has 15 residues. Germline CDR1 reads MNHEY; CDR2 reads SVGAGI.

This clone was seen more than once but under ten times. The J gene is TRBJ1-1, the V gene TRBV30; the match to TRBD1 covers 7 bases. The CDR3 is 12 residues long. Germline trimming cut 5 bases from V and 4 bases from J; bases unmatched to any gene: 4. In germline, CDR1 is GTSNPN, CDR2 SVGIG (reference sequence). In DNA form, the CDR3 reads TGTGCCTGGGACAGGGAGGTCACTGAAGCTTTCTTT. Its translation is CAWDREVTEAFF.

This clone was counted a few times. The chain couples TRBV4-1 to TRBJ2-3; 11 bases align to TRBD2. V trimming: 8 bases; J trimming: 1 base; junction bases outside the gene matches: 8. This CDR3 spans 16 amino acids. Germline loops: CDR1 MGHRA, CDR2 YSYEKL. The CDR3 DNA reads TGCGCCAGCGCTCAACTAGCGGGAGACGGCACAGATACGCAGTATTTT. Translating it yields CASAQLAGDGTDTQYF.

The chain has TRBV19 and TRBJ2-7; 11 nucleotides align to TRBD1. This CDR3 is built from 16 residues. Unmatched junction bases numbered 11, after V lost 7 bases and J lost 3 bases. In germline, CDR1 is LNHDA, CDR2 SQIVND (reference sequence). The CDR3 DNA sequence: TGTGCCAGTATTGCCGGGGGGACAGGGGGTATCTACGAGCAGTACTTC. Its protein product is CASIAGGTGGIYEQYF. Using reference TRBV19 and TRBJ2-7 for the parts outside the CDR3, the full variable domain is DGGITQSPKYLFRKEGQNVTLSCEQNLNHDAMYWYRQDPGQGLRLIYYSQIVNDFQKGDIAEGYSVSREKKESFPLTVTSAQKNPTAFYLCASIAGGTGGIYEQYFGPGTRLTVT.

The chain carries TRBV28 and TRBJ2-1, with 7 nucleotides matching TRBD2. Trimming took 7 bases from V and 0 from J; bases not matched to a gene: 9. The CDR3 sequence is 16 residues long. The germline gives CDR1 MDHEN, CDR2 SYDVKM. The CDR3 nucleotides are TGTGCCAGCACCGTCGGGGGGTTCAGCTCCTACAATGAGCAGTTCTTC. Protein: CASTVGGFSSYNEQFF.

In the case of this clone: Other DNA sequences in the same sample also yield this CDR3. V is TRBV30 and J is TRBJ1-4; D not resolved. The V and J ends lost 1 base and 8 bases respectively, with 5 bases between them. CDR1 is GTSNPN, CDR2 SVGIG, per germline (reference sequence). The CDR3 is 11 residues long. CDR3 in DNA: TGTGCCTGGAGTGGAGGAGAAAAACTGTTTTTT. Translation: CAWSGGEKLFF. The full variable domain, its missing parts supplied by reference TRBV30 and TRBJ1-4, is SQTIHQWPATLVQPVGSPLSLECTVEGTSNPNLYWYRQAAGRGLQLLFYSVGIGQISSEVPQNLSASRPQDRQFILSSKKLLLSDSGFYLCAWSGGEKLFFGSGTQLSVL.

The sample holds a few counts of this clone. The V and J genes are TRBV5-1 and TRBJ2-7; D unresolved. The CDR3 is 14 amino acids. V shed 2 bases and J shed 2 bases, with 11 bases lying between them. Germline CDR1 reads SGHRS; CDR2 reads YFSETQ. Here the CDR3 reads CASSFAPGTYEQYF. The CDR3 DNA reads TGCGCCAGCAGCTTTGCCCCTGGCACCTACGAGCAGTACTTC.

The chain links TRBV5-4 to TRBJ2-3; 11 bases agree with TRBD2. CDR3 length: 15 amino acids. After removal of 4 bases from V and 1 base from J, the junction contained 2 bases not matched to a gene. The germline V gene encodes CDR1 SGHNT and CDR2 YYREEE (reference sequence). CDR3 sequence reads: CASSLTSGGTDTQYF. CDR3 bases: TGTGCCAGCAGCCTGACTAGCGGGGGCACAGATACGCAGTATTTT.

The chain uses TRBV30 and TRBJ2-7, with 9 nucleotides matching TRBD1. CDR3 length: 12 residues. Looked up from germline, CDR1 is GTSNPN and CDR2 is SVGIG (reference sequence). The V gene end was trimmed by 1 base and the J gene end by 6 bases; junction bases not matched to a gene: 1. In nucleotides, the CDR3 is TGTGCCTGGAGTGGGACAGGGGTCGAGCAGTACTTC. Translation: CAWSGTGVEQYF.

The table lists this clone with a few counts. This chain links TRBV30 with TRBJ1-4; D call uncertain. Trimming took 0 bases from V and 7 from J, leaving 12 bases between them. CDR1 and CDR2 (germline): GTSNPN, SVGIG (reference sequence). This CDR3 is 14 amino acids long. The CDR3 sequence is CAWSVGSLSEKLFF. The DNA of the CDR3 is TGTGCCTGGAGTGTAGGGAGTTTGAGTGAAAAACTGTTTTTT.

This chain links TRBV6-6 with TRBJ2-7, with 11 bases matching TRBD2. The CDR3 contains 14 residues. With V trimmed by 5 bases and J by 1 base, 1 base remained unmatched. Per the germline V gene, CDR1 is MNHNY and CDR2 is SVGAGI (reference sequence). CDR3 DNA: TGTGCCAGCAGTGGGACTAGCGGATCCTACGAGCAGTACTTC. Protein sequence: CASSGTSGSYEQYF.

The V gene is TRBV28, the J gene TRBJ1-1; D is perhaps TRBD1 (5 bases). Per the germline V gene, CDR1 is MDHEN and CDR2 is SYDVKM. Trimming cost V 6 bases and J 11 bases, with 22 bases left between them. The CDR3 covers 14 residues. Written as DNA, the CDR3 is TGTGCCAGCAGGTGGGATCGGAGTGGGGCCGGGGCTTTCTTT. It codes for CASRWDRSGAGAFF.

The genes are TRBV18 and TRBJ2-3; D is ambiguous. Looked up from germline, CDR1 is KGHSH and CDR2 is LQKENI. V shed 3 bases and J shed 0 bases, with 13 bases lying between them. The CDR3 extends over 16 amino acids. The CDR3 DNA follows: TGTGCCAGCTCACCGACACAGATTTCTAGCACAGATACGCAGTATTTT. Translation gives CASSPTQISSTDTQYF.

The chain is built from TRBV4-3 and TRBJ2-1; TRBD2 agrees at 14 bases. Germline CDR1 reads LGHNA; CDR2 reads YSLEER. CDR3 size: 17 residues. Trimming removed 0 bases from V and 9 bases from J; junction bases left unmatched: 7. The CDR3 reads CASSQEPGLAGVAEQFF. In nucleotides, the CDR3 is TGCGCCAGCAGCCAAGAACCGGGACTAGCGGGGGTCGCTGAGCAGTTCTTC.

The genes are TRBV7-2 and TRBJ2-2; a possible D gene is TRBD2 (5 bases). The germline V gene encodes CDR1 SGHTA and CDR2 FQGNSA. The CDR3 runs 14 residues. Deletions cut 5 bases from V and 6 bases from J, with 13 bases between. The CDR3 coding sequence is TGTGCCAGCAGCCCCCAGACTATTTCCGGGGAGCTGTTTTTT. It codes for CASSPQTISGELFF.

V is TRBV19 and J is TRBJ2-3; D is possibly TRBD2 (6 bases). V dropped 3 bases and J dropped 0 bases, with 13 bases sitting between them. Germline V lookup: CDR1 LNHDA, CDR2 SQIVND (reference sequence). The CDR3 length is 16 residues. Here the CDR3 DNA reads TGTGCCAGTAGTATCTGGGCGGGGCCGAGCACAGATACGCAGTATTTT. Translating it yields CASSIWAGPSTDTQYF.

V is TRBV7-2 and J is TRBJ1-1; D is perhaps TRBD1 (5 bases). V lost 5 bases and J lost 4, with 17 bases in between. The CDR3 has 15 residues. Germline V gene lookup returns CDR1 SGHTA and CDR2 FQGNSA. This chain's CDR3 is CASSPQGLRSTEAFF. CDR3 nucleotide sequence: TGTGCCAGCAGCCCCCAGGGTCTTCGGAGCACTGAAGCTTTCTTT.

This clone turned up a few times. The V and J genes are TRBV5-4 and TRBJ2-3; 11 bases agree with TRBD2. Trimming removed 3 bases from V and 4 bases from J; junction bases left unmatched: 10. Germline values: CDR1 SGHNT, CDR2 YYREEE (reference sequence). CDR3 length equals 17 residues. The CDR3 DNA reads TGTGCCAGCAGCTCACTCGTCCTAGCGGGAGGTGCAGATACGCAGTATTTT. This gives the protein CASSSLVLAGGADTQYF.

The CDR3 DNA sequence: TGCGCCAGCAGCAAGGGACATACAACACTTGGCTATGGCTACACCTTC. This gives the protein CASSKGHTTLGYGYTF. The V and J genes are TRBV4-3 and TRBJ1-2, with D tentatively TRBD1 (6 bases). The CDR3 runs 16 residues. The germline CDR1 and CDR2 sequences are LGHNA and YSLEER. V was trimmed by 5 bases and J by 4 bases, leaving 20 bases between them.

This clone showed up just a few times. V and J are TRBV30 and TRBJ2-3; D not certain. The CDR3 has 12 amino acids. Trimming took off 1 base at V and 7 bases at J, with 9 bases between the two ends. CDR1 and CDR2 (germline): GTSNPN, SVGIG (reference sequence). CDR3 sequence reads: CAWSASHNTQYF. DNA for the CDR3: TGTGCCTGGAGTGCTTCCCACAATACGCAGTATTTT.

The CDR3 DNA sequence: TGCGCCAGCAGCCATCAAGGACTTATCGGTGGCTACACCTTC. Encoded protein: CASSHQGLIGGYTF. The chain carries TRBV4-3 and TRBJ1-2; no reliable D call. The V gene lost 3 bases and the J gene lost 7 bases, with 15 bases spanning the gap. In germline, CDR1 is LGHNA, CDR2 YSLEER. The CDR3 runs to 14 residues.

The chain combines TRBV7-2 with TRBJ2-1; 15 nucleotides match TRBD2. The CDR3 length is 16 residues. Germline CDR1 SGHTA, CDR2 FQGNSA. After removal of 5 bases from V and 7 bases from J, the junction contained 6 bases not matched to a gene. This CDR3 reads CASSKGLAGGRNEQFF. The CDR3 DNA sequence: TGTGCCAGCAGCAAGGGACTAGCGGGAGGAAGGAATGAGCAGTTCTTC.

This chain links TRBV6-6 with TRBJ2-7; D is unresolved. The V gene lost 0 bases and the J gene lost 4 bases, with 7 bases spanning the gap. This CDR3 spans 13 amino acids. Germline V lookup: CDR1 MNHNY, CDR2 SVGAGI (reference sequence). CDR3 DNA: TGTGCCAGCAGTTACTCGACACAATACGAGCAGTACTTC. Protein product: CASSYSTQYEQYF.

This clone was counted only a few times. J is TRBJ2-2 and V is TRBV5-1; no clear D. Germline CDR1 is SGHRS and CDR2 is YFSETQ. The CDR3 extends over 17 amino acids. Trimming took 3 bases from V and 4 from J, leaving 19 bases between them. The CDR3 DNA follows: TGCGCCAGCAGCTCCCGAAAACTCGGGTGGAGCACCGGGGAGCTGTTTTTT. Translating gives CASSSRKLGWSTGELFF.

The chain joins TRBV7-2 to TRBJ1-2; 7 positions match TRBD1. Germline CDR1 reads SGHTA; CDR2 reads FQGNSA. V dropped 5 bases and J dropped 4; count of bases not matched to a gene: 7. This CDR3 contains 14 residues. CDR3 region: CASSARDSLYGYTF. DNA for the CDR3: TGTGCCAGCAGCGCCCGGGACAGCCTCTATGGCTACACCTTC.

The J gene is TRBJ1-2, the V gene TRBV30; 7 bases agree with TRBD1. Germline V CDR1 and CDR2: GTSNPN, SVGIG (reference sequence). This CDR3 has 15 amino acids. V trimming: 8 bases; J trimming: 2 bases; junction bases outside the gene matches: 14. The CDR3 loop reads CARRQGFNRNYGYTF. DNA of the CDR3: TGTGCCCGTCGACAGGGATTTAACCGGAACTATGGCTACACCTTC.

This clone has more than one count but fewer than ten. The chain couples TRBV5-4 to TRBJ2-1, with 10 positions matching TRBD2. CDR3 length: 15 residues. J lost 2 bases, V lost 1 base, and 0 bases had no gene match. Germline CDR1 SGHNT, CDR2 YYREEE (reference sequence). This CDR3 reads CASSLTSGAYNEQFF. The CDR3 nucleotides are TGTGCCAGCAGCTTGACTAGCGGGGCCTACAATGAGCAGTTCTTC.

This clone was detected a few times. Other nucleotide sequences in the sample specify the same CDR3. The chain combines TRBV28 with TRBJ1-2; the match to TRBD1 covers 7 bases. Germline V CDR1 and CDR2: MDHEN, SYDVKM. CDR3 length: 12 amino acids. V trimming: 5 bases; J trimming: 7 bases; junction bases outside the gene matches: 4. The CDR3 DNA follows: TGTGCCAGCAGTAGCCAGGGGGGTGGCTACACCTTC. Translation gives CASSSQGGGYTF.